The 10 T cell receptor beta chains below were found in one sample sequenced in a study of technical replicates of blood from a handful of donors. The protocol was immunoSEQ multiplex PCR, while the TCRdb copy is restricted to in-frame clones and leaves out a portion. The sample consists of tens of thousands of clones, more than 95% of them appearing once. The source material was T cells isolated from PBMCs. These receptors all stem from a human donor in good health.

The chain recombines TRBV19 with TRBJ2-7, with 7 positions matching TRBD1. The CDR3 has 15 amino acids. Germline V lookup: CDR1 LNHDA, CDR2 SQIVND (reference sequence). V gave up 3 bases and J gave up 6 bases; unmatched junction bases: 11. CDR3 in amino acids: CASSIRGTAHSEQYF. The CDR3 DNA is TGTGCCAGTAGTATTAGGGGGACAGCTCACTCCGAGCAGTACTTC.

This chain's CDR3 is CASSLTSGSSYEQYF. In nucleotides, the CDR3 is TGTGCCAGCAGCCTGACTAGCGGGAGCTCCTACGAGCAGTACTTC. This sequence joins TRBV27 and TRBJ2-7; 12 bases match TRBD2. J was trimmed by 0 bases and V by 6 bases; bases with no gene match: 3. Germline values: CDR1 MNHEY, CDR2 SMNVEV (reference sequence). The CDR3 runs 15 residues.

V and J are TRBV6-1 and TRBJ2-3, with TRBD2 identical over 7 bases. CDR1 and CDR2 from the germline V gene are MNHNS and SASEGT. The CDR3 is 15 amino acids. The J segment lost 2 bases and the V segment lost 10 bases, leaving 12 bases of the junction unmatched. The CDR3 here is CATGEGTTSTDTQYF. CDR3 bases: TGTGCCACGGGGGAGGGGACTACATCCACAGATACGCAGTATTTT.

The chain recombines TRBV27 with TRBJ2-7; 13 bases match TRBD2. The V gene end was trimmed by 3 bases and the J gene end by 3 bases; junction bases not matched to a gene: 5. The CDR3 is made up of 16 amino acids. Germline V gene lookup returns CDR1 MNHEY and CDR2 SMNVEV (reference sequence). The CDR3 DNA reads as TGTGCCAGCAGTTTTACTAGCGGGAGGGGGGTCTACGAGCAGTACTTC. Residues: CASSFTSGRGVYEQYF.

The chain employs TRBV27 and TRBJ2-7, with a tentative D call TRBD1 (7 bases). The CDR3 sequence is 16 residues long. With 3 bases removed from V and 4 bases from J, the gap between germline ends came to 19 bases. CDR1 is MNHEY and CDR2 is SMNVEV in the germline V gene (reference sequence). The CDR3, as DNA: TGTGCCAGCAGTTTGACGGGGTTGGCAGGGGGGTACGAGCAGTACTTC. Translation: CASSLTGLAGGYEQYF.

In nucleotides, the CDR3 is TGTGCCAGCAATCCCAGCGGGAGATCCTACGAGCAGTACTTC. It yields the protein CASNPSGRSYEQYF. The V gene is TRBV2, the J gene TRBJ2-7; TRBD2 agrees at 8 bases. The CDR3 loop spans 14 amino acids. Germline V gene sequence: CDR1 SNHLY, CDR2 FYNNEI. The junction had 6 bases not matched to a gene; V was cut back by 7 bases and J by 1 base. The full variable domain, in which reference TRBV2 and TRBJ2-7 provide the parts outside the CDR3, is EPEVTQTPSHQVTQMGQEVILRCVPISNHLYFYWYRQILGQKVEFLVSFYNNEISEKSEIFDDQFSVERPDGSNFTLKIRSTKLEDSAMYFCASNPSGRSYEQYFGPGTRLTVT.

This chain joins TRBV6-5 and TRBJ1-1; D ambiguous. Germline lookup yields CDR1 MNHEY and CDR2 SVGAGI. The CDR3 is made up of 12 amino acids. Trimming pared 6 bases from V and 4 bases from J, leaving 9 bases between. As DNA, the CDR3 is TGTGCCAGCAGCAACAGAGTCACTGAAGCTTTCTTT. Protein: CASSNRVTEAFF.

The chain couples TRBV7-8 to TRBJ2-4; 13 bases align to TRBD2. Germline values: CDR1 SGHVS, CDR2 FQNEAQ. This CDR3 has 21 residues. J was trimmed by 5 bases and V by 1 base; bases with no gene match: 17. CDR3 bases: TGTGCCAGCAGCTTAGTAGTTAGGACTAGCGGGAGAATAGATCCGGAAAACATTCAGTACTTC. Translated, it gives CASSLVVRTSGRIDPENIQYF.

V and J are TRBV6-6 and TRBJ1-1; no definite D call. Per germline, CDR1 MNHNY and CDR2 SVGAGI (reference sequence). CDR3 length: 13 residues. The V end lost 2 bases, the J end lost 8 bases, and 12 bases lay between the germline ends. CDR3 residues: CASSYPPAREAFF. In DNA form, the CDR3 reads TGTGCCAGCAGTTACCCCCCCGCCCGGGAAGCTTTCTTT.

This chain joins TRBV14 and TRBJ2-6; D perhaps matches TRBD1 (6 bases). CDR1 and CDR2 (germline): SGHDN, FVKESK. V was trimmed by 3 bases and J by 2 bases, leaving 8 bases between them. The length of the CDR3 is 15 residues. The CDR3 spells CASSQQGPGANVLTF. The CDR3 region has the DNA TGTGCCAGCAGCCAGCAGGGGCCTGGGGCCAACGTCCTGACTTTC.